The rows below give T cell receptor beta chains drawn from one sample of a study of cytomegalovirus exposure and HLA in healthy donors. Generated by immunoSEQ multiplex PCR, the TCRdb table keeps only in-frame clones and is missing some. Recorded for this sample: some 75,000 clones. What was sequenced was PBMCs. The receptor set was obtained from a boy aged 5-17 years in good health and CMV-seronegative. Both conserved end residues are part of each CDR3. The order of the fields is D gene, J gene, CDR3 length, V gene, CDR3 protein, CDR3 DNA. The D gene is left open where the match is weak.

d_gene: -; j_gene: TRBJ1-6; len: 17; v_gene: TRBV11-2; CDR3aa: CASSLAGFRSYNSPLHF; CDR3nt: TGTGCCAGCAGCTTAGCAGGGTTTCGGTCCTATAATTCACCCCTCCACTTT
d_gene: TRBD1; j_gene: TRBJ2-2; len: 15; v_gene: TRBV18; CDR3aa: CASSFQGAKDGELFF; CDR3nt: TGTGCCAGCTCATTTCAGGGGGCGAAGGACGGGGAGCTGTTTTTT
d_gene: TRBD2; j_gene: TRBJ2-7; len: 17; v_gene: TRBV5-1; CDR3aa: CASSPQTRTRSNYEQYF; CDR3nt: TGCGCCAGCAGCCCACAGACACGGACTAGGTCGAATTACGAGCAGTACTTC
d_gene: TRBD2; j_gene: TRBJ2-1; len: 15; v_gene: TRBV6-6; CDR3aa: CASSSTSGNYNEQFF; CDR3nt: TGTGCCAGCAGTTCTACTAGCGGGAACTACAATGAGCAGTTCTTC
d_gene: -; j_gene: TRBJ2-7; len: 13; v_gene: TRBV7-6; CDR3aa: CASSSDTAYEQYF; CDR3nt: TGTGCCAGCAGCTCGGACACCGCCTACGAGCAGTACTTC
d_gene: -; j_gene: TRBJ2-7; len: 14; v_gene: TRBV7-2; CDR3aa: CASSPDRSSYEQYF; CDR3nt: TGTGCCAGCAGCCCAGACAGGAGCTCCTACGAGCAGTACTTC
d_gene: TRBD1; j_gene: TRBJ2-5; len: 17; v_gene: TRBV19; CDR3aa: CASSIRRGQGFVETQYF; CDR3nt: TGTGCCAGTAGTATCCGACGAGGACAGGGTTTTGTGGAGACCCAGTACTTC
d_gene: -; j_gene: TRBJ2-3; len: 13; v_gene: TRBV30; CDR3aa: CAWSSTNTDTQYF; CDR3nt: TGTGCCTGGAGTAGTACTAACACAGATACGCAGTATTTT
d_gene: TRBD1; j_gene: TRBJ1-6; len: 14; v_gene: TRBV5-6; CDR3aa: CASSFGDRISPLHF; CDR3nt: TGTGCCAGCAGCTTCGGGGACAGGATTTCACCCCTCCACTTT
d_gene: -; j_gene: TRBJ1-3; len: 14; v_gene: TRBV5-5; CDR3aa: CASSSTTSGNTIYF; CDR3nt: TGTGCCAGCAGCTCCACTACCTCGGGAAACACCATATATTTT
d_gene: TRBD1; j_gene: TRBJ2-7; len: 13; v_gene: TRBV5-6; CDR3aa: CASSLWDRHEQYF; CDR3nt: TGTGCCAGCAGCTTGTGGGACAGGCACGAGCAGTACTTC
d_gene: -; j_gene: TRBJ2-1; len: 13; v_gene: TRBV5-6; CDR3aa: CASSGGTAGEQFF; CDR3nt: TGTGCCAGCAGCGGAGGGACAGCCGGTGAGCAGTTCTTC
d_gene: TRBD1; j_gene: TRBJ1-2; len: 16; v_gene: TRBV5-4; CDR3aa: CASTLGSGQGFYGYTF; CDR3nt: TGTGCCAGCACTTTAGGGTCGGGACAGGGTTTCTATGGCTACACCTTC
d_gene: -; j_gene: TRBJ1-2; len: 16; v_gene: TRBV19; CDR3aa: CASSTAIIGANYGYTF; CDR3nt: TGTGCCAGTAGTACCGCGATCATTGGGGCAAACTATGGCTACACCTTC
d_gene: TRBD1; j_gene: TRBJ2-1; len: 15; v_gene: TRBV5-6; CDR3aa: CASKGRGFLNNEQFF; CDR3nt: TGTGCCAGCAAAGGCAGGGGGTTTCTGAACAATGAGCAGTTCTTC
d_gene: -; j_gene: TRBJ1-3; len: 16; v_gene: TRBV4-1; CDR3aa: CASSQDQVISGNTIYF; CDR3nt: TGCGCCAGCAGCCAAGATCAGGTGATCTCTGGAAACACCATATATTTT
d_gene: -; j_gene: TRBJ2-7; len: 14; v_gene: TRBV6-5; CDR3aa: CATTRDESRREQYF; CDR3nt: TGTGCCACCACGCGGGACGAAAGCCGCCGCGAGCAGTACTTC
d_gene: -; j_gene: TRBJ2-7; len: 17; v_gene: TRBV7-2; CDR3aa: CASSLGGPGGGPYEQYF; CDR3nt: TGTGCCAGCAGCTTAGGCGGACCGGGCGGGGGCCCCTACGAGCAGTACTTC
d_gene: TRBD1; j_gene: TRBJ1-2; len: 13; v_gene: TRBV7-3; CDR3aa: CASSPDRNYGYTF; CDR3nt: TGTGCCAGCAGCCCGGACAGGAACTATGGCTACACCTTC
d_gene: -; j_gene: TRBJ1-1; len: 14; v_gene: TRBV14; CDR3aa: CASSQTGWNTEAFF; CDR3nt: TGTGCCAGCAGCCAAACAGGGTGGAATACTGAAGCTTTCTTT
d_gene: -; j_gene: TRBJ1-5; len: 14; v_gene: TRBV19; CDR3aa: CASSLTGGNQPQHF; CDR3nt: TGTGCCAGTAGCCTTACAGGTGGCAATCAGCCCCAGCATTTT
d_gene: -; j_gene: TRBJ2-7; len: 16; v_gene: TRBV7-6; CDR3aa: CASSLGFQGVPYEQYF; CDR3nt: TGTGCCAGCAGCTTAGGTTTTCAGGGTGTCCCGTACGAGCAGTACTTC
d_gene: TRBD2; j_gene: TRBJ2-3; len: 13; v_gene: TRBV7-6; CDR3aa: CASRGVGTDTQYF; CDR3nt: TGTGCCAGTCGGGGGGTTGGTACAGATACGCAGTATTTT
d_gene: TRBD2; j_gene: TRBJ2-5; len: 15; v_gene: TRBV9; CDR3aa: CASSVPGLAGETQYF; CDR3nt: TGTGCCAGCAGCGTACCGGGACTAGCGGGAGAGACCCAGTACTTC
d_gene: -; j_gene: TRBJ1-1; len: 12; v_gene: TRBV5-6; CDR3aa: CASSHLTGEAFF; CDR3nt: TGTGCCAGCAGCCACCTTACAGGGGAAGCTTTCTTT
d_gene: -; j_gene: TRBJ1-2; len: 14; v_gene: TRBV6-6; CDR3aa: CASSYSPTYYGYTF; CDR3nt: TGTGCCAGCAGTTACTCGCCTACTTACTATGGCTACACCTTC
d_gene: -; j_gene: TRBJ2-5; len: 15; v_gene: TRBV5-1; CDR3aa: CASSPGGGSEETQYF; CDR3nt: TGCGCCAGCAGCCCCGGGGGTGGGTCTGAAGAGACCCAGTACTTC
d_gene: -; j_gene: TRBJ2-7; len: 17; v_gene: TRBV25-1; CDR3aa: CASSGSAGLRPGYEQYF; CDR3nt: TGTGCCAGCAGTGGATCGGCAGGGCTACGACCGGGCTACGAGCAGTACTTC
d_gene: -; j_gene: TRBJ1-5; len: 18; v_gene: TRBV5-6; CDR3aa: CASSLGGAGVYSNQPQHF; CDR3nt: TGTGCCAGCAGCTTGGGGGGCGCGGGGGTCTATAGCAATCAGCCCCAGCATTTT
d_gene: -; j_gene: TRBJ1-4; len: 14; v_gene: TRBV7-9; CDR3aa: CASSLTGWNEKLFF; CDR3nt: TGTGCCAGCAGCCTGACGGGGTGGAATGAAAAACTGTTTTTT
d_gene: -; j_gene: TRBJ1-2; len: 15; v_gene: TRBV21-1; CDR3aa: CASSTGTETNYGYTF; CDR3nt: TGTGCCAGCAGCACCGGGACAGAAACTAACTATGGCTACACCTTC
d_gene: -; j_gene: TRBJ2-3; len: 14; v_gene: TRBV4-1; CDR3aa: CASKTTGSTDTQYF; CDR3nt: TGCGCCAGCAAGACGACAGGAAGCACAGATACGCAGTATTTT
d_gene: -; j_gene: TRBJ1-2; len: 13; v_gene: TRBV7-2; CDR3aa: CASSHQQGNGYTF; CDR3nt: TGTGCCAGCAGCCATCAACAGGGAAACGGCTACACCTTC
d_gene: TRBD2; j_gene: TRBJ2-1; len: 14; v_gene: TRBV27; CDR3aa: CASSWASGTYEQFF; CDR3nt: TGTGCCAGCAGCTGGGCTAGCGGAACGTATGAGCAGTTCTTC
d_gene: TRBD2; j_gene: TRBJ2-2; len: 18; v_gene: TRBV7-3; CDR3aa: CASSLVGRGGRGTGELFF; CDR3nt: TGTGCCAGCAGCTTAGTTGGGCGGGGGGGCCGTGGCACCGGGGAGCTGTTTTTT
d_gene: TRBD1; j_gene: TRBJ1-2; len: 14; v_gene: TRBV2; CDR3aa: CASSARTGNYGYTF; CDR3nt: TGTGCCAGCAGTGCTAGGACAGGGAACTATGGCTACACCTTC
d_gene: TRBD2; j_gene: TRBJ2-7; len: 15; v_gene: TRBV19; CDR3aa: CASSTFSGSQGEQYF; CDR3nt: TGTGCCAGTAGTACCTTTAGCGGGAGCCAGGGCGAGCAGTACTTC
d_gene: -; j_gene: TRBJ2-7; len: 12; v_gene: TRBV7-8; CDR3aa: CASSPPGYEQYF; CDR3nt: TGTGCCAGCAGCCCCCCGGGCTACGAGCAGTACTTC
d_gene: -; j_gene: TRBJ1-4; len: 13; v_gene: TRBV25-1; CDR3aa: CASTKGVHEKLFF; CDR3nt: TGTGCCAGCACCAAGGGGGTCCATGAAAAACTGTTTTTT
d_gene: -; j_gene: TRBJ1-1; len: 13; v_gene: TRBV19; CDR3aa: CASSSQSNTEAFF; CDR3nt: TGTGCCAGTAGCTCCCAGTCGAACACTGAAGCTTTCTTT
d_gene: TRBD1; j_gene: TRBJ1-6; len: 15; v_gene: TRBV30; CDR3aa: CAWGEGQGPGSPLHF; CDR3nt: TGTGCCTGGGGCGAAGGACAGGGCCCCGGGTCACCCCTCCACTTT
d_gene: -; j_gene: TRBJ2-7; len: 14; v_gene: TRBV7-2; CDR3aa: CASSLVNAGGEQYF; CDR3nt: TGTGCCAGCAGCTTAGTTAACGCGGGCGGGGAGCAGTACTTC
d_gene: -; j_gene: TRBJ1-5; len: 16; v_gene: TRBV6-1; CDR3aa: CASSGRTGYSNQPQHF; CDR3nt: TGTGCCAGCAGTGGACGCACAGGGTATAGCAATCAGCCCCAGCATTTT
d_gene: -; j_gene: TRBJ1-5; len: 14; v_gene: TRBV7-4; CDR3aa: CASSPDRTNQPQHF; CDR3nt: TGTGCCAGCAGCCCGGACAGAACCAATCAGCCCCAGCATTTT
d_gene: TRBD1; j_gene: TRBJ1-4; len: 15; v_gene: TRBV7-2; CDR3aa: CASSLKGGGYEKLFF; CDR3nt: TGTGCCAGCAGCTTAAAAGGGGGCGGGTATGAAAAACTGTTTTTT
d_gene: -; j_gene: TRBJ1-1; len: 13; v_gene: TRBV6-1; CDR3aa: CATSEVKNTEAFF; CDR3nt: TGTGCCACCTCCGAGGTTAAGAACACTGAAGCTTTCTTT
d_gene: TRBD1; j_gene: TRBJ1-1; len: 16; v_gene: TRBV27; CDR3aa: CASSYGTGGFPGEAFF; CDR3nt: TGTGCCAGCAGCTATGGGACAGGGGGCTTTCCAGGTGAAGCTTTCTTT
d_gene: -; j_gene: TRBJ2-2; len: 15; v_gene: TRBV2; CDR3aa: CASSFRGADTGELFF; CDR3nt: TGTGCCAGCAGTTTCCGGGGGGCTGACACCGGGGAGCTGTTTTTT
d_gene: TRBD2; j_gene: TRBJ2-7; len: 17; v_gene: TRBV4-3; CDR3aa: CASSQVPPKREEYEQYF; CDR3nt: TGCGCCAGCAGCCAAGTCCCCCCTAAGCGGGAGGAATACGAGCAGTACTTC
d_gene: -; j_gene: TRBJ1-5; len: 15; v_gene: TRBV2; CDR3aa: CASTQRGFGNQPQHF; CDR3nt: TGTGCCAGCACCCAACGGGGGTTCGGCAATCAGCCCCAGCATTTT
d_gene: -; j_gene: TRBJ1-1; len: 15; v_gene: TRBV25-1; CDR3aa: CASGSTTQGNTEAFF; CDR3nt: TGTGCCAGCGGATCCACTACACAGGGGAACACTGAAGCTTTCTTT
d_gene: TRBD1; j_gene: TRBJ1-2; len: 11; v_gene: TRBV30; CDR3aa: CAWWTGMGYTF; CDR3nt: TGTGCCTGGTGGACAGGGATGGGCTACACCTTC